These 19 T cell receptor beta chains came from one sample sequenced in a study of blood T cells in healthy people across ages (dated by TCRdb to the mid-2010s). Library method: 5' RACE. Sequencing used an Illumina HiSeq 2500. A second PCR of 7 to 11 cycles was performed with a sample-barcoded 5' primer and a J-beta primer mix. Using fastp at Q25 and MiXCR, TCRdb reprocessed the public reads and kept productive beta chains. Duplicate CDR3 protein sequences are folded into a single record with the most common DNA and genes. Within this sample are 750,000 to 950,000 distinct CDR3 sequences, with around 29% of them counted one time only. Around 9.6% of the sample comes from the top ten. The sample also formed part of further work on T cells of mothers and their children.

Sequenced sample: blood. The receptors were sampled from a woman in her thirties or forties in good health.

This clonotype was seen at least ten times. This rearrangement joins TRBV29-1 to TRBJ2-5, with TRBD2 matching 8 bases. Germline CDR1 and CDR2: SQVTM and ANQGSEA. The CDR3 totals 16 residues. Unmatched junction bases numbered 11, after V lost 1 base and J lost 4 bases. CDR3 sequence reads: CSVEGGLAGPPETQYF. For the CDR3, the DNA is TGCAGCGTTGAAGGTGGATTAGCGGGGCCTCCAGAGACCCAGTACTTC.

This clonotype came up once. The rearrangement links TRBV11-2 to TRBJ2-5, with 12 bases aligning to TRBD1. The CDR3 runs 15 residues. Looked up from germline, CDR1 is SGHAT and CDR2 is FQNNGV. J gave up 3 bases and V 5 bases, and 4 bases lay outside the gene matches. CDR3 coding DNA: TGTGCCAGCAGCCTGGGACAGGGGGCGAAAGAGACCCAGTACTTC. Translating gives CASSLGQGAKETQYF.

Many counts were recorded for this clonotype. This chain joins TRBV4-2 and TRBJ2-5; TRBD1 might be the D (5 bases). V was pared by 0 bases and J by 3 bases, with 8 bases between. The germline V gene encodes CDR1 LGHNA and CDR2 YNFKEQ. The length of the CDR3 is 14 residues. The CDR3, as DNA: TGTGCCAGCAGCCAAGATTCCAGGGAAGAGACCCAGTACTTC. Its protein is CASSQDSREETQYF.

This clonotype was found a few times. V usage is TRBV28 and J usage is TRBJ2-5; D tentatively reads TRBD1 or TRBD2 (5 bases each). Germline CDR1 is MDHEN and CDR2 is SYDVKM. V lost 3 bases and J lost 1, with 27 bases in between. The CDR3 is 20 residues long. This chain's CDR3 is CASSFYYQLGTAPLQETQYF. The CDR3 DNA follows: TGTGCCAGCAGTTTTTACTACCAACTCGGGACGGCACCCCTCCAAGAGACCCAGTACTTC. Complete variable domain (other parts from reference TRBV28 and TRBJ2-5): DVKVTQSSRYLVKRTGEKVFLECVQDMDHENMFWYRQDPGLGLRLIYFSYDVKMKEKGDIPEGYSVSREKKERFSLILESASTNQTSMYLCASSFYYQLGTAPLQETQYFGPGTRLLVL.

At least ten counts were recorded for this clonotype. The CDR3 coding sequence is TGTGCCAGCAGTCGCTCGGGGGGGCTCCAAGAGACCCAGTACTTC. Translation gives CASSRSGGLQETQYF. This rearrangement joins TRBV12-3 or TRBV12-4 to TRBJ2-5; the match to TRBD2 covers 8 bases. Trimming at V came to 5 bases and at J to 1 base, leaving 6 bases not matched to a gene. This CDR3 is 15 amino acids long.

The chain joins TRBV7-3 to TRBJ2-3, with a weak D call TRBD2 (7 bases). V lost 5 bases to trimming and J lost 2 bases, with 17 bases between them. This CDR3 has 16 amino acids. Germline V gives CDR1 SGHTA, CDR2 FQGTGA. The chain's CDR3 is CASSPRGGGPTDTQYF. As DNA, the CDR3 is TGTGCCAGCAGCCCCCGAGGCGGGGGCCCCACAGATACGCAGTATTTT.

This clonotype has at least ten counts. This chain connects TRBV2 to TRBJ2-7; either TRBD1 or TRBD2 may fit D (6 bases each). Germline V gene sequence: CDR1 SNHLY, CDR2 FYNNEI. Between the trimmed V and J ends, which lost 0 bases and 0 bases, there was a span of 9 bases. The CDR3 runs to 15 residues. The CDR3 region is CASSEAEGGSYEQYF. The CDR3 DNA reads as TGTGCCAGCAGTGAAGCGGAGGGGGGCTCCTACGAGCAGTACTTC.

This clonotype was observed a handful of times. A single base separates this from a much larger clone, so it may be a read error. The chain joins TRBV5-1 to TRBJ2-1; D remains ambiguous. The CDR3 has 14 amino acids. Germline loops: CDR1 SGHRS, CDR2 YFSETQ. Deletions cut 1 base from V and 8 bases from J, with 13 bases between. This CDR3 reads CASSLYPNDDEQFF. CDR3 bases: TGCGCCAGCAGCTTGTACCCAAATGACGATGAGCAGTTCTTC. The full variable domain, its missing parts supplied by reference TRBV5-1 and TRBJ2-1, is KAGVTQTPRYLIKTRGQQVTLSCSPISGHRSVSWYQQTPGQGLQFLFEYFSETQRNKGNFPGRFSGRQFSNSRSEMNVSTLELGDSALYLCASSLYPNDDEQFFGPGTRLTVL.

V and J are TRBV20-1 and TRBJ2-4; D is possibly TRBD2 (5 bases). The CDR3 contains 13 residues. Trimming removed 5 bases from V and 13 bases from J, with 21 bases in between. Germline V lookup: CDR1 DFQATT, CDR2 SNEGSKA (reference sequence). The CDR3 DNA is TGCAGTGCTTACCCCGGAGGAGCCAATGAGCAGTACTTC. Translated: CSAYPGGANEQYF.

This clonotype turned up a few times. The chain links TRBV27 to TRBJ1-5; 7 bases fit TRBD1. Germline CDR1 and CDR2: MNHEY and SMNVEV (reference sequence). This CDR3 contains 15 residues. After removal of 4 bases from V and 5 bases from J, the junction contained 8 bases not matched to a gene. The CDR3 loop is CASSSNRGADQPQHF. CDR3 nucleotides: TGTGCCAGCAGTTCAAACAGGGGAGCTGATCAGCCCCAGCATTTT.

As regards this clonotype: A read error may explain this, as a much larger clone is one base away. The chain joins TRBV7-9 to TRBJ1-2; TRBD1 aligns across 8 bases. The CDR3 is 16 amino acids. From germline, CDR1 is SEHNR and CDR2 FQNEAQ (reference sequence). The junction had 14 bases not matched to a gene; V was cut back by 1 base and J by 10 bases. CDR3 bases: TGTGCCAGCAGCTTAGATGGACAGGGCCAACGCCGGGACTACACCTTC. Residues: CASSLDGQGQRRDYTF.

Details on this clonotype: A read error is possible here, since a much larger clone lies one base away. The genes are TRBV12-3 or TRBV12-4 and TRBJ2-1; TRBD1 matches at 10 bases. This CDR3 has 12 residues. The CDR3 loop reads CTSRGTGDEQFF. CDR3 nucleotides: TGTACCAGCAGGGGGACAGGGGATGAGCAGTTCTTC.

This clonotype was detected many times. The J gene is TRBJ2-7, the V gene TRBV5-1; D is undetermined. This CDR3 is 14 amino acids long. CDR1 and CDR2 (germline): SGHRS, YFSETQ. With 1 base removed from V and 4 bases from J, the gap between germline ends came to 12 bases. CDR3 region: CASSLNPDGYEQYF. CDR3 bases: TGCGCCAGCAGCTTGAATCCGGACGGATACGAGCAGTACTTC.

The chain recombines TRBV4-1 with TRBJ2-7; 7 bases are shared with TRBD1. With 2 bases clipped from V and 1 base from J, the junction kept 2 bases outside the gene matches. From germline, CDR1 is MGHRA and CDR2 YSYEKL. The length of the CDR3 is 14 residues. The chain's CDR3 is CASSQKTGSYEQYF. The CDR3 DNA is TGCGCCAGCAGCCAAAAGACAGGGTCCTACGAGCAGTACTTC.

This clonotype was seen many times. The genes are TRBV7-2 and TRBJ2-7, with 10 bases fitting TRBD1. CDR1 and CDR2 from the germline V gene are SGHTA and FQGNSA. The CDR3 covers 16 residues. V was clipped by 5 bases and J by 2 bases; unmatched bases: 9. This chain's CDR3 is CASSQTPGTGAYEQYF. CDR3 in DNA: TGTGCCAGCAGCCAGACCCCCGGGACAGGGGCCTACGAGCAGTACTTC. The variable domain in full, completed from reference TRBV7-2 and TRBJ2-7, reads GAGVSQSPSNKVTEKGKDVELRCDPISGHTALYWYRQSLGQGLEFLIYFQGNSAPDKSGLPSDRFSAERTGGSVSTLTIQRTQQEDSAVYLCASSQTPGTGAYEQYFGPGTRLTVT.

This clonotype occurred a few times. Mismatch with germline at one junction end may stem from a read error. The chain recombines TRBV7-2 with TRBJ1-1; D remains unclear. The CDR3 contains 13 residues. Germline V gene data show CDR1 as SGHTA and CDR2 as FQGNSA. The DNA for the CDR3 is TGTGCCAGCAGCGCCAACCTGAAAACTGAAGCTTTCTTT. Its protein is CASSANLKTEAFF.

Notes on this clonotype: A clone one base away is much larger, so this may be a read error. This chain links TRBV9 with TRBJ2-7; weak D call: TRBD1 (6 bases). Germline CDR1 and CDR2: SGDLS and YYNGEE. CDR3 length equals 15 residues. This CDR3 reads CASSDRRMGAYEQDF. The CDR3 DNA follows: TGTGCCAGCAGCGACCGCAGGATGGGGGCCTACGAGCAGGACTTC.

A few counts support this clonotype. The genes are TRBV20-1 and TRBJ1-2; perhaps TRBD1 as D (5 bases). V dropped 3 bases and J dropped 3 bases, with 8 bases sitting between them. Germline assignment: CDR1 DFQATT and CDR2 SNEGSKA (reference sequence). The CDR3 length is 12 residues. Written as DNA, the CDR3 is TGCAGTGCTAGCCGACAGTACTATGGCTACACCTTC. Protein sequence: CSASRQYYGYTF.

V and J are TRBV20-1 and TRBJ2-6; D possibly corresponds to TRBD2 (6 bases). CDR3 length equals 14 residues. Trimming took off 4 bases at V and 0 bases at J, with 7 bases between the two ends. Germline V lookup: CDR1 DFQATT, CDR2 SNEGSKA (reference sequence). CDR3 in DNA: TGCAGTGCTATGGAGGGCTCTGGGGCCAACGTCCTGACTTTC. Protein sequence: CSAMEGSGANVLTF.